Listed here are 18 T cell receptor beta chains from one sample, sequenced in a study of tumor and adjacent non-tumor tissue in lung cancer. A modified ARM-PCR protocol with three rounds of nested PCR amplified TCRbeta. Using its own MiXCR run on the multiplex PCR reads, TCRdb lists one record per CDR3 protein. The sample has 50,000 or so distinct CDR3 sequences, around two thirds seen once; the top ten hold around 23%. This sample's RNA came from whole unsorted tissue. The normal lung tissue was taken more than 3 cm from the tumor edge. Source material: distant non-tumor lung tissue. The source of these receptors is a woman aged 60-75 years with non-small cell lung cancer.

A few counts support this clonotype. It may be a read error: a sequence one base away is much more abundant. The CDR3 end shows no conserved phenylalanine or tryptophan, and so a read error is likely. The V and J genes are TRBV7-9 and TRBJ2-5; D is ambiguous. V gave up 7 bases and J gave up 4 bases, with 4 bases separating them. Germline-derived CDR1 and CDR2 are SEHNR and FQNEAQ (reference sequence). The CDR3 spans 10 residues. The CDR3 reads CASTGETQYI. The CDR3 nucleotides read TGTGCCAGCACCGGAGAGACCCAGTACATC.

The genes are TRBV4-1 and TRBJ2-1; 13 bases are a match to TRBD2. V was clipped by 6 bases and J by 6 bases; unmatched bases: 8. Germline CDR1 reads MGHRA; CDR2 reads YSYEKL. The CDR3 has 16 residues. This chain's CDR3 is CASRRPTSGGANEQFF. The CDR3 DNA sequence: TGCGCCAGCAGACGCCCAACTAGCGGGGGGGCCAATGAGCAGTTCTTC.

The chain uses TRBV30 and TRBJ1-3, with TRBD1 as a possible D gene (5 bases). The V end was cut by 0 bases, the J end by 4 bases, with 10 bases between. CDR1 and CDR2 from the germline V gene are GTSNPN and SVGIG (reference sequence). The CDR3 covers 14 residues. The CDR3 loop reads CAWSVPGAGNTIYF. CDR3 in DNA: TGTGCCTGGAGTGTACCCGGGGCCGGAAACACCATATATTTT.

Worth noting for this clonotype: A much larger clone differs from this one at a single base, so this may be a read error. The chain has TRBV28 and TRBJ2-3; 14 nucleotides align to TRBD2. The CDR3 length is 17 residues. Germline V gene sequence: CDR1 MDHEN, CDR2 SYDVKM. Losses at the gene ends were 6 bases for V and 2 bases for J; bases not matched to a gene: 7. CDR3 coding DNA: TGTGCCAGCAGAAAGCCGGGACTAGCGGGAGACACAGATACGCAGTATTTT. Its protein is CASRKPGLAGDTDTQYF.

Note on this clonotype: At one of its ends the junction is not consistent with the germline gene, which may arise from a read error. The chain couples TRBV2 to TRBJ1-4; 8 nucleotides agree with TRBD1. The germline V gene has CDR1 SNHLY and CDR2 FYNNEI. This CDR3 has 16 amino acids. The CDR3: CASNLQGARAKEKLFF. In DNA, the CDR3 is TGTGCCAGCAACCTCCAGGGGGCGCGGGCTAAAGAAAAACTGTTTTTT.

This clonotype was observed once. This likely comes from a read error, as the CDR3 has no conserved phenylalanine or tryptophan at its end. The chain has TRBV11-1 and TRBJ1-1; D call uncertain. V lost 5 bases, J lost 7 bases, and 14 bases lay in between. The CDR3 has 13 residues. Germline CDR1 SGHAT, CDR2 FQDESV (reference sequence). The CDR3 sequence: CASSRLGGDEAFY. CDR3 nucleotide sequence: TGTGCCAGCAGCCGATTGGGCGGTGATGAAGCTTTCTAT.

With regard to this clonotype: This CDR3 is missing its conserved last phenylalanine or tryptophan, likely due to a read error. The chain employs TRBV6-2 or TRBV6-3 and TRBJ1-1; D ambiguous. CDR1 and CDR2 from the germline V gene are MNHEY and SVGEGT. The CDR3 is made up of 14 amino acids. CDR3 protein: CASSYVDGNTEAFY. CDR3 DNA: TGCGCAAGCAGTTACGTGGACGGGAACACTGAAGCTTTCTAT.

About this clonotype: Given the absence of the conserved phenylalanine or tryptophan at the CDR3 end, a read error is likely. Written as DNA, the CDR3 is TGCGGCGTCGAAGAATTGGGGGAGACCCAGTACATC. This encodes CGVEELGETQYI. The chain couples TRBV29-1 to TRBJ2-5; no definite D call. This CDR3 region has 12 residues. Germline CDR1 reads SQVTM; CDR2 reads ANQGSEA.

Relative to its sample, this clonotype is large. This chain connects TRBV4-1 to TRBJ2-5; tentatively, D is TRBD1 (5 bases). The CDR3 is made up of 15 amino acids. In germline, CDR1 is MGHRA, CDR2 YSYEKL. Trimming left V 0 bases short and J 1 base short, with 9 bases between. This CDR3 is CASSQDVGPQETQYF. DNA of the CDR3: TGCGCCAGCAGCCAAGATGTGGGGCCCCAAGAGACCCAGTACTTC.

This clonotype was recorded only once. The junction differs from germline at one of its ends, possibly a read error. The J gene is TRBJ1-6, the V gene TRBV30, with unresolved D. This CDR3 is 13 amino acids long. The germline gives CDR1 GTSNPN, CDR2 SVGIG (reference sequence). CDR3 DNA: TGTGCCTGCACGGCGGAGTATAATTCATCCCTCCAATTT. It specifies CACTAEYNSSLQF.

This clonotype has a count of ten or more. V and J are TRBV30 and TRBJ1-2, with 7 positions matching TRBD1. The CDR3 consists of 13 residues. CDR1 and CDR2 from the germline V gene are GTSNPN and SVGIG (reference sequence). V dropped 8 bases and J dropped 8; count of bases not matched to a gene: 14. The CDR3 sequence is CAGVGFTGVGYTF. Here the CDR3 DNA reads TGTGCCGGCGTGGGATTTACAGGGGTCGGCTACACCTTC.

Remarks on this clonotype: This likely comes from a read error, as the CDR3 has no conserved phenylalanine or tryptophan at its end. The genes are TRBV13 and TRBJ1-2, with a weak D call TRBD1 (5 bases). CDR1 is PRHDT and CDR2 is FYEKMQ in the germline V gene (reference sequence). The CDR3 spans 14 residues. With 2 bases removed from V and 2 bases from J, the gap between germline ends came to 9 bases. CDR3 residues: CASSLMGRNYGYTS. The CDR3 region has the DNA TGTGCCAGCAGCTTAATGGGGCGGAACTATGGCTACACCTCC.

V gene TRBV6-5 combines with J gene TRBJ2-5, with 7 bases identical to TRBD1. The CDR3 has 14 amino acids. Germline V gene lookup returns CDR1 MNHEY and CDR2 SVGAGI. This CDR3 reads CISGRQGDEETQYF. For the CDR3, the DNA is TGTATCAGCGGTCGACAGGGCGATGAGGAGACCCAGTACTTC.

About this clonotype itself: The junction and the germline gene differ at one end; a read error may be behind it. This rearrangement joins TRBV6-5 to TRBJ2-7; TRBD1 is a possible D gene (5 bases). The tail of the sequence fits TRBJ2-1 better, so the J call may be wrong. CDR1 and CDR2 from the germline V gene are MNHEY and SVGAGI. This CDR3 is built from 15 residues. In DNA form, the CDR3 reads TGTGCCAGCAGTCACTCAACAGGAATCTCCTACGAGCAGTTCTTC. Its translation is CASSHSTGISYEQFF.

This clonotype is labeled as medium-sized. The chain carries TRBV29-1 and TRBJ1-2; D remains unclear. The germline V gene encodes CDR1 SQVTM and CDR2 ANQGSEA. This CDR3 has 13 residues. V was trimmed by 4 bases and J by 2 bases, leaving 11 bases between them. CDR3 DNA sequence: TGCAGCGTTGTCAGTACTGGGAACTATGGCTACACCTTC. Translation: CSVVSTGNYGYTF.

This clonotype appeared a single time. The conserved phenylalanine or tryptophan normally closing the CDR3 is absent here, so this likely arose from a read error. The CDR3: CSVGLAGGSSEQYL. In DNA, the CDR3 is TGCAGCGTTGGACTAGCGGGAGGAAGCAGCGAGCAGTACCTC. The chain uses TRBV29-1 and TRBJ2-7, with 13 bases that match TRBD2. This CDR3 is built from 14 residues. In germline, CDR1 is SQVTM, CDR2 ANQGSEA. Trimming removed 4 bases from V and 6 bases from J; junction bases left unmatched: 6.

The rearrangement uses TRBV28 and TRBJ1-1; unclear D gene. CDR3 size: 15 residues. Per the germline V gene, CDR1 is MDHEN and CDR2 is SYDVKM. Trimming took off 1 base at V and 10 bases at J, with 19 bases between the two ends. This CDR3 is CASSLLPPTYTIAFF. CDR3 DNA: TGTGCCAGCAGTTTATTGCCTCCTACCTACACCATAGCTTTCTTT.

This clonotype was observed many times. This chain connects TRBV20-1 to TRBJ1-3; D is uncertain. Germline loops: CDR1 DFQATT, CDR2 SNEGSKA (reference sequence). This CDR3 spans 14 amino acids. The V end was cut by 5 bases, the J end by 1 base, with 12 bases between. The CDR3: CSASGQLSGNTIYF. For the CDR3, the DNA is TGCAGTGCTTCTGGTCAACTATCTGGAAACACCATATATTTT.